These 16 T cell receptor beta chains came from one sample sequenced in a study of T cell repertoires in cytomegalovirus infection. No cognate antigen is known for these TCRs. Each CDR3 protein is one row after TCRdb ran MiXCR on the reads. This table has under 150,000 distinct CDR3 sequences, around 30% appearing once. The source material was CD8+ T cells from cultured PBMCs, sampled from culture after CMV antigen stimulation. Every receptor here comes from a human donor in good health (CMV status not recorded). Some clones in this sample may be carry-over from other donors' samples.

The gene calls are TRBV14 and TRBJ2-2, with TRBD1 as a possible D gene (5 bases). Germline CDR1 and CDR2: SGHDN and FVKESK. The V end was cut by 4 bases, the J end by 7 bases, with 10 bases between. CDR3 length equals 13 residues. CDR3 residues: CASSPTEYGELFF. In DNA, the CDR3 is TGTGCCAGCAGCCCGACAGAATACGGGGAGCTGTTTTTT.

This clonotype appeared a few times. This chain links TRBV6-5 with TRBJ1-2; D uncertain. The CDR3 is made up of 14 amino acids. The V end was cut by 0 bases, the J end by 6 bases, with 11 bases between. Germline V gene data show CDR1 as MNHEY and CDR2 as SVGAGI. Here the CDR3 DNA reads TGTGCCAGCAGTTACTCGAAGCAGCTACATGGCTACACCTTC. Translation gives CASSYSKQLHGYTF.

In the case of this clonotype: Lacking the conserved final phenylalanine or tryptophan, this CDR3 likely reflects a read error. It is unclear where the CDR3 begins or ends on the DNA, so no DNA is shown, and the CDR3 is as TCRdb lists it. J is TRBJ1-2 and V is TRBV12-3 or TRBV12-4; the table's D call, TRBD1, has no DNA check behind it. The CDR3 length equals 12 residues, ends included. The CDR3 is CASGPGGESVWL.

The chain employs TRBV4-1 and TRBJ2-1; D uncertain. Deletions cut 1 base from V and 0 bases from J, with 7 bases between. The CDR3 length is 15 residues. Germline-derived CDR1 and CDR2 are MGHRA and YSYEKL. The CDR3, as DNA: TGCGCCAGCAGCCAAGGTCTGAGCTCCTACAATGAGCAGTTCTTC. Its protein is CASSQGLSSYNEQFF.

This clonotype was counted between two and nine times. Written as DNA, the CDR3 is TGCGCCAGCAGCCGCCGCACCTCGACAGGGATCAGTCAGCCCCAGCATTTT. Its translation: CASSRRTSTGISQPQHF. J is TRBJ1-5 and V is TRBV4-1, with TRBD1 matching over 7 bases. This CDR3 is built from 17 residues. Germline-derived CDR1 and CDR2 are MGHRA and YSYEKL. V gave up 4 bases and J gave up 6 bases; unmatched junction bases: 15.

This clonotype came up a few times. The CDR3 nucleotides read TGTGCCAGCAGCAAGGGACAGGCGGCCTACGAGCAGTACTTC. The encoded protein is CASSKGQAAYEQYF. The rearrangement joins TRBV9 to TRBJ2-7; 8 bases are a match to TRBD1. The V gene end was trimmed by 4 bases and the J gene end by 2 bases; junction bases not matched to a gene: 5. This CDR3 contains 14 residues. The germline V gene encodes CDR1 SGDLS and CDR2 YYNGEE.

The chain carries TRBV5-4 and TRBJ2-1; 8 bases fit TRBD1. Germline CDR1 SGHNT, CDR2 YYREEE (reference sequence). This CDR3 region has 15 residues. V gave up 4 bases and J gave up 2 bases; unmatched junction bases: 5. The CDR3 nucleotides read TGTGCCAGCAGCGACCAGGGGGCCCCCTACAATGAGCAGTTCTTC. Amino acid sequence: CASSDQGAPYNEQFF.

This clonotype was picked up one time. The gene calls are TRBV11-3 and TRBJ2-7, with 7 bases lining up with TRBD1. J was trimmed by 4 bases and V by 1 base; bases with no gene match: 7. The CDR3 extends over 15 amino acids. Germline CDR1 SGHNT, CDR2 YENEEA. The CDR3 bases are TGTGCCAGCAGCTTAGGAGTGGGCAGGGGGTACGAGCAGTACTTC. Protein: CASSLGVGRGYEQYF.

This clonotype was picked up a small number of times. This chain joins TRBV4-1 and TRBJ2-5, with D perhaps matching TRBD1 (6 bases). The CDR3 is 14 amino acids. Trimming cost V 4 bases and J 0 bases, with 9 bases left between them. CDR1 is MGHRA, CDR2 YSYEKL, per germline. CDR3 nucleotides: TGCGCCAGCAGCCTATCAGGGGACCAAGAGACCCAGTACTTC. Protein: CASSLSGDQETQYF.

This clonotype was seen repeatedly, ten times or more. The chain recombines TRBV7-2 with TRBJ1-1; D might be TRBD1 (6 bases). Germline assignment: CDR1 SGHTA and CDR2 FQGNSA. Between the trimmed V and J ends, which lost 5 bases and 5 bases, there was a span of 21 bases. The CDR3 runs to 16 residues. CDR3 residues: CASSPRHWGQDTEAFF. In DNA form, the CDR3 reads TGTGCCAGCAGCCCCCGACATTGGGGGCAAGATACTGAAGCTTTCTTT. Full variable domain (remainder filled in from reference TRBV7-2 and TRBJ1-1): GAGVSQSPSNKVTEKGKDVELRCDPISGHTALYWYRQSLGQGLEFLIYFQGNSAPDKSGLPSDRFSAERTGGSVSTLTIQRTQQEDSAVYLCASSPRHWGQDTEAFFGQGTRLTVV.

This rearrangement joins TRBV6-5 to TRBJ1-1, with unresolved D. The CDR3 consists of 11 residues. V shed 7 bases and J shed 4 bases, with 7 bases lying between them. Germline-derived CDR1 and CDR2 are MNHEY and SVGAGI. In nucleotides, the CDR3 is TGTGCCAGCAAAGCGTGCACTGAAGCTTTCTTT. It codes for CASKACTEAFF.

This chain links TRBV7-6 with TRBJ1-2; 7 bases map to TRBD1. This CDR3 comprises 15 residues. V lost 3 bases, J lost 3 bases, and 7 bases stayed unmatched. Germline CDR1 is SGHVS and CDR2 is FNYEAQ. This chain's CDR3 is CASSLGTGAYYGYTF. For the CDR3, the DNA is TGTGCCAGCAGCTTGGGAACAGGGGCCTACTATGGCTACACCTTC.

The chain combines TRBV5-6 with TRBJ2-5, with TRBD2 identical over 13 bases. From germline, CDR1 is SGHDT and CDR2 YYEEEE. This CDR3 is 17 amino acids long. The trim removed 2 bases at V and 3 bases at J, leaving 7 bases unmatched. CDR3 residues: CASSFSGTSGAKETQYF. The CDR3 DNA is TGTGCCAGCAGCTTTTCCGGGACTAGCGGGGCGAAAGAGACCCAGTACTTC. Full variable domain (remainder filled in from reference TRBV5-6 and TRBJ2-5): DAGVTQSPTHLIKTRGQQVTLRCSPKSGHDTVSWYQQALGQGPQFIFQYYEEEERQRGNFPDRFSGHQFPNYSSELNVNALLLGDSALYLCASSFSGTSGAKETQYFGPGTRLLVL.

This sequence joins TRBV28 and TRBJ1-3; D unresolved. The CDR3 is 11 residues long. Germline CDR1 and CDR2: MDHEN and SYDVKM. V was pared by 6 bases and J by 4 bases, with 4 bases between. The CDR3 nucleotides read TGTGCCAGCAGCCAAGGAAACACCATATATTTT. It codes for CASSQGNTIYF.

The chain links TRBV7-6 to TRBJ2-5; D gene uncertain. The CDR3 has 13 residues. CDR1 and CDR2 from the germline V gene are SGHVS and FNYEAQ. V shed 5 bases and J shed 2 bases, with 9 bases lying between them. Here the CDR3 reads CASSHALQETQYF. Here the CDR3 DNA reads TGTGCCAGCAGCCACGCTCTGCAAGAGACCCAGTACTTC.

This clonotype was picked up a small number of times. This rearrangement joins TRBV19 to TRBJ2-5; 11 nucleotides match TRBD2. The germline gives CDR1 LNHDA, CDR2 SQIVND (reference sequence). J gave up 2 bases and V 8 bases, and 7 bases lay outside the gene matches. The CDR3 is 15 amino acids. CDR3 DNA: TGTGCCAGTTCTCCTTGGACTAGCGGGCAAGAGACCCAGTACTTC. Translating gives CASSPWTSGQETQYF.